These 14 T cell receptor beta chains were all obtained from the same sample, sequenced in a study of beta chain features in type 1 diabetes. Study findings and constraints: Among all four CD4+ subsets, Type 1 diabetes patients had TCRB CDR3s that were moderately but significantly shorter.

What was sequenced were expressed TCRB transcripts, since all of the isolated RNA had been reverse transcribed. TCRdb's copy holds only in-frame clones and misses some; the assay was immunoSEQ multiplex PCR. The data contain 300,000 or so clones, roughly 14% of them singletons. These receptors are not linked to any known antigen. Sequenced sample: naive CD4+ T cells from blood. These receptors were taken from a woman between 18 and 30 years old with type 1 diabetes.

The gene calls are TRBV11-2 and TRBJ2-7; D call uncertain. The germline V gene has CDR1 SGHAT and CDR2 FQNNGV. Trimming removed 1 base at V and 2 bases at J, with 9 bases between. The length of the CDR3 is 14 residues. In DNA, the CDR3 is TGTGCCAGCAGCTTAGTCCCAGGTCCCTACGAGCAGTACGTC. This sequence encodes CASSLVPGPYEQYV.

The gene calls are TRBV7-9 and TRBJ2-7; TRBD2 might be the D (5 bases). CDR3 length: 16 residues. Trimming pared 0 bases from V and 0 bases from J, leaving 12 bases between. From germline, CDR1 is SEHNR and CDR2 FQNEAQ (reference sequence). In DNA form, the CDR3 reads TGTGCCAGCAGCTTAGCATCGGGGAAGAGCTCCTACGAGCAGTACGTC. Its translation: CASSLASGKSSYEQYV.

A few counts support this clone. This chain connects TRBV7-3 to TRBJ2-3; no firm D call. V lost 2 bases and J 10 bases, leaving 13 bases between the germline ends. CDR1 and CDR2 (germline): SGHTA, FQGTGA. The CDR3 runs 13 residues. The CDR3 sequence: CASSLPPFRPQYF. The DNA of the CDR3 is TGTGCCAGCAGCTTACCCCCTTTTCGTCCGCAGTATTTT.

The chain uses TRBV11-2 and TRBJ1-2; 9 bases are shared with TRBD1. CDR1 and CDR2 (germline): SGHAT, FQNNGV. The CDR3 totals 15 residues. The V segment lost 5 bases and the J segment 4 bases; nucleotides outside the gene matches: 8. The CDR3 is CASSQIQGAGYGYTF. In DNA, the CDR3 is TGTGCCAGCAGCCAGATACAGGGGGCTGGCTATGGCTACACCTTC.

This clone was seen more than once but under ten times. The junction does not match germline at one end; this may be a read error. This same CDR3 is encoded by further DNA sequences in the sample. The V call is TRBV7-3, the J call TRBJ2-1, with 8 bases aligning to TRBD2. This CDR3 is 15 amino acids long. CDR1 and CDR2 (germline): SGHTA, FQGTGA. CDR3 nucleotides: TGTGCCAGCAGTTTAAGCGGGAGCTCCTACAATGAGCAGTTCTTC. Encoded protein: CASSLSGSSYNEQFF.

This clone was detected only a few times. The chain joins TRBV5-4 to TRBJ2-5, with 11 positions matching TRBD2. Per the germline V gene, CDR1 is SGHNT and CDR2 is YYREEE (reference sequence). V gave up 6 bases and J gave up 2 bases; unmatched junction bases: 6. This CDR3 is 15 amino acids long. DNA for the CDR3: TGTGCCAGCACTATGGGACTAGCGGAACAAGAGACCCAGTACTTC. Encoded protein: CASTMGLAEQETQYF.

The rearrangement uses TRBV18 and TRBJ2-5; 9 bases line up with TRBD2. The junction had 3 bases not matched to a gene; V was cut back by 4 bases and J by 3 bases. Germline-derived CDR1 and CDR2 are KGHSH and LQKENI. The CDR3 loop spans 14 amino acids. The CDR3 protein is CASSLTSGEETQYF. CDR3 bases: TGTGCCAGCTCACTGACTAGCGGAGAAGAGACCCAGTACTTC.

Only a few counts were recorded for this clone. The chain employs TRBV11-2 and TRBJ2-1, with 14 bases that match TRBD2. After removal of 6 bases from V and 8 bases from J, the junction contained 12 bases not matched to a gene. Germline CDR1 reads SGHAT; CDR2 reads FQNNGV. The CDR3 spans 17 residues. The CDR3 region has the DNA TGTGCCAGCAGAACAAACCCGGGACTAGCGGGAGTCTATGAGCAGTTCTTC. This translates into CASRTNPGLAGVYEQFF. Supplemented by reference TRBV11-2 and TRBJ2-1, the full variable domain reads EAGVAQSPRYKIIEKRQSVAFWCNPISGHATLYWYQQILGQGPKLLIQFQNNGVVDDSQLPKDRFSAERLKGVDSTLKIQPAKLEDSAVYLCASRTNPGLAGVYEQFFGPGTRLTVL.

This clone was recorded a few times. The chain employs TRBV7-2 and TRBJ2-6; 7 bases line up with TRBD2. The CDR3 loop spans 18 amino acids. Germline V gene lookup returns CDR1 SGHTA and CDR2 FQGNSA. V was pared by 2 bases and J by 0 bases, with 7 bases of the junction left unmatched. CDR3 residues: CASSLHGLEASGANVLTF. CDR3 DNA sequence: TGTGCCAGCAGCTTACATGGACTAGAGGCCTCTGGGGCCAACGTCCTGACTTTC.

This clone was counted a few times. The chain employs TRBV6-5 and TRBJ2-7; 8 bases are a match to TRBD1. Germline CDR1 and CDR2: MNHEY and SVGAGI. J was trimmed by 4 bases and V by 0 bases; bases with no gene match: 5. The CDR3 has 15 amino acids. The CDR3 region is CASSYSGQVGYEQYF. As DNA, the CDR3 is TGTGCCAGCAGTTACTCGGGACAGGTCGGTTACGAGCAGTACTTC.

This chain joins TRBV5-1 and TRBJ2-1; 16 bases align to TRBD2. The V gene's germline CDR1 is SGHRS and CDR2 YFSETQ. The CDR3 totals 17 residues. Unmatched junction bases numbered 8, after V lost 5 bases and J lost 6 bases. DNA for the CDR3: TGCGCCAGCAGTCGTGGGACTAGCGGGAGGGCCAGCAATGAGCAGTTCTTC. It translates to CASSRGTSGRASNEQFF.

This clone was counted only a few times. Distinct nucleotide sequences in the sample also encode this CDR3. The rearrangement uses TRBV30 and TRBJ1-1; D remains ambiguous. CDR1 is GTSNPN, CDR2 SVGIG, per germline (reference sequence). The V and J ends lost 0 bases and 0 bases respectively, with 5 bases between them. This CDR3 spans 13 amino acids. The CDR3 DNA follows: TGTGCCTGGAGTGTCCGGTTGAACACTGAAGCTTTCTTT. This gives the protein CAWSVRLNTEAFF.

The gene calls are TRBV20-1 and TRBJ1-2; D is undetermined. CDR1 DFQATT and CDR2 SNEGSKA come from the germline V gene (reference sequence). This CDR3 region has 11 residues. The V end was cut by 1 base, the J end by 7 bases, with 7 bases between. The CDR3 DNA reads as TGCAGTGCTAGAGGTCGGGTTGGCTACACCTTC. Translation: CSARGRVGYTF.

This clone appeared a few times. This rearrangement joins TRBV11-3 to TRBJ2-1, with TRBD2 matching 11 bases. The CDR3 consists of 13 residues. With V trimmed by 9 bases and J by 4 bases, 2 bases remained unmatched. Germline V CDR1 and CDR2: SGHNT, YENEEA. The CDR3: CASSGRGYNEQFF. CDR3 DNA: TGTGCCAGTAGCGGGAGGGGTTACAATGAGCAGTTCTTC.